Each of the 21 T cell receptor beta chains below was sequenced from the same sample in a study of blood T cells in healthy people across ages. Alongside a J-beta primer mix, a sample-barcoded 5' primer served in a second PCR lasting roughly 7 to 11 cycles. MiXCR, run by TCRdb on the 5' RACE reads, gives a single entry per CDR3 protein. This table has around 1,800,000 distinct CDR3 sequences, around 40% appearing once. Input material: blood. These receptors were taken from a human donor in good health.

This rearrangement joins TRBV3-1 to TRBJ2-4, with D perhaps TRBD1 (5 bases). The J call may be wrong; the DNA end is better matched by TRBJ2-7. The CDR3 has 15 residues. From germline, CDR1 is LGHDT and CDR2 YNNKEL (reference sequence). The chain's CDR3 is CASSQSSGFTYEQYF. The CDR3 DNA reads as TGTGCCAGCAGCCAATCATCAGGGTTCACCTACGAGCAGTACTTC.

There are a few counts of this clonotype. The chain carries TRBV29-1 and TRBJ1-2; 7 bases match TRBD1. Germline-derived CDR1 and CDR2 are SQVTM and ANQGSEA. The CDR3 covers 14 residues. After removal of 0 bases from V and 4 bases from J, the junction contained 5 bases not matched to a gene. The CDR3 reads CSVEERGLLYGYTF. Here the CDR3 DNA reads TGCAGCGTTGAAGAGAGGGGGCTTCTCTATGGCTACACCTTC.

In regard to this clonotype: A junction end diverges from the germline sequence, so it may reflect a read error. The chain employs TRBV12-3 or TRBV12-4 and TRBJ2-7; unclear D gene. The CDR3 has 12 amino acids. CDR3 sequence: CARSMQNYEQYF. DNA of the CDR3: TGTGCCCGCAGTATGCAGAACTACGAGCAGTACTTC.

This clonotype was seen more than once but under ten times. V gene TRBV9 combines with J gene TRBJ2-5; 7 bases map to TRBD2. This CDR3 spans 14 amino acids. Losses at the gene ends were 6 bases for V and 5 bases for J; bases not matched to a gene: 10. CDR1 and CDR2 (germline): SGDLS, YYNGEE. The CDR3 spells CASNLGGPAETQYF. DNA for the CDR3: TGTGCCAGCAACCTGGGAGGGCCTGCGGAGACCCAGTACTTC.

This clonotype was recorded many times. V and J are TRBV28 and TRBJ2-3; 8 bases align to TRBD1. Trimming at V came to 6 bases and at J to 1 base, leaving 9 bases not matched to a gene. CDR1 is MDHEN, CDR2 SYDVKM, per germline. There are 16 residues in the CDR3. The CDR3 sequence: CASRNRQGYGTDTQYF. Written as DNA, the CDR3 is TGTGCCAGCAGGAACCGACAGGGGTATGGCACAGATACGCAGTATTTT.

J is TRBJ2-7 and V is TRBV20-1, with 7 nucleotides matching TRBD1. The germline V gene encodes CDR1 DFQATT and CDR2 SNEGSKA (reference sequence). The CDR3 runs 13 residues. J was trimmed by 2 bases and V by 8 bases; bases with no gene match: 9. In DNA, the CDR3 is TGCAGTCATCCGGGACAGTCTACCTACGAGCAGTACTTC. Translation: CSHPGQSTYEQYF.

V usage is TRBV7-2 and J usage is TRBJ1-2; possibly TRBD1 for D (5 bases). The CDR3 is 14 residues long. V was cut by 5 bases and J by 9 bases, with 19 bases left in between. Germline V gene lookup returns CDR1 SGHTA and CDR2 FQGNSA. The chain's CDR3 is CASSPMDGARSYTF. In DNA form, the CDR3 reads TGTGCCAGCAGCCCCATGGATGGGGCTCGGAGCTACACCTTC.

This clonotype has more than one count but fewer than ten. The CDR3 loop is CATSFAGTYGYTF. The DNA for the CDR3 is TGTGCCACCTCCTTCGCCGGGACCTATGGCTACACCTTC. The chain is built from TRBV27 and TRBJ1-2; maybe TRBD1 (5 bases). The V end was cut by 10 bases, the J end by 4 bases, with 16 bases between. This CDR3 has 13 amino acids. Germline V lookup: CDR1 MNHEY, CDR2 SMNVEV (reference sequence).

This clonotype was counted between two and nine times. Written as DNA, the CDR3 is TGCGCCAGCAGCTGGGGGTTAGGGGTCGGAGGTACCTACGAGCAGTACTTC. This translates into CASSWGLGVGGTYEQYF. The rearrangement links TRBV5-1 to TRBJ2-7; either TRBD1 or TRBD2 may supply D (5 bases each). V was pared by 3 bases and J by 2 bases, with 21 bases between. The CDR3 contains 17 residues. The germline V gene has CDR1 SGHRS and CDR2 YFSETQ.

About this clonotype itself: The junction departs from the called germline gene at one end, perhaps through a read error. V and J are TRBV20-1 and TRBJ2-1, with D perhaps being TRBD1 or TRBD2 (7 bases each). CDR1 DFQATT and CDR2 SNEGSKA come from the germline V gene (reference sequence). The CDR3 is 17 amino acids. The CDR3 loop reads CGARDPSKGAGDNEQFF. The CDR3 coding sequence is TGCGGTGCTAGAGATCCTAGTAAGGGGGCGGGGGACAATGAGCAGTTCTTC.

The chain uses TRBV5-1 and TRBJ1-1; 9 bases map to TRBD1. This CDR3 comprises 17 residues. The V and J ends lost 1 base and 1 base, in that order; junction bases with no gene match: 8. Germline values: CDR1 SGHRS, CDR2 YFSETQ. The CDR3 protein is CASSLNRGRRGNTEAFF. The CDR3 region has the DNA TGCGCCAGCAGCTTGAACAGGGGGCGAAGAGGGAACACTGAAGCTTTCTTT.

This clonotype was detected a few times. The genes are TRBV7-2 and TRBJ2-3, with D tentatively TRBD2 (5 bases). Germline CDR1 and CDR2: SGHTA and FQGNSA. The length of the CDR3 is 15 residues. V was cut by 5 bases and J by 6 bases, with 18 bases left in between. As DNA, the CDR3 is TGTGCCAGCAGCCCCTCGGGGTTTACCTTGGATACGCAGTATTTT. It translates to CASSPSGFTLDTQYF.

This clonotype appeared a few times. The genes are TRBV28 and TRBJ1-2, with no clear D. The V end was cut by 8 bases, the J end by 4 bases, with 23 bases between. The V gene's germline CDR1 is MDHEN and CDR2 SYDVKM. CDR3 length: 16 amino acids. The CDR3 nucleotides read TGTGCCAGCCGGTCCCGGCAAATCAGGAACCGCTATGGCTACACCTTC. Translated, it gives CASRSRQIRNRYGYTF.

The CDR3 sequence: CASSAGTSGGYNEQFF. The DNA of the CDR3 is TGTGCCAGCAGCGCCGGGACTAGCGGGGGTTACAATGAGCAGTTCTTC. The V call is TRBV9, the J call TRBJ2-1, with 14 bases identical to TRBD2. There are 16 residues in the CDR3. CDR1 and CDR2 (germline): SGDLS, YYNGEE. V lost 3 bases and J lost 4; bases outside the gene matches: 3.

A single count supports this clonotype. The chain is built from TRBV3-1 and TRBJ2-7, with D hard to call. The DNA end is more similar to TRBJ2-5, so the J call may be wrong. CDR3 length: 15 residues. The germline CDR1 and CDR2 sequences are LGHDT and YNNKEL (reference sequence). CDR3 protein: CASSQDLTEVETQYF. CDR3 DNA sequence: TGTGCCAGCAGCCAAGATCTTACAGAAGTGGAGACCCAGTACTTC.

The chain uses TRBV7-2 and TRBJ2-1, with 11 bases matching TRBD2. The CDR3 is 16 amino acids. V shed 4 bases, J shed 7 bases, and the junction held 9 bases outside the gene matches. Per the germline V gene, CDR1 is SGHTA and CDR2 is FQGNSA. In DNA, the CDR3 is TGTGCCAGCAGCTATATAGCGGGGGGGGGAGGGAATGAGCAGTTCTTC. Translation gives CASSYIAGGGGNEQFF.

A word on this clonotype: A much larger clone differs by one base, so this may be a read error. The gene calls are TRBV7-2 and TRBJ2-5; D call uncertain. V was cut by 1 base and J by 11 bases, with 17 bases left in between. The CDR3 length is 14 residues. Germline V gene lookup returns CDR1 SGHTA and CDR2 FQGNSA. CDR3: CASSLDVTYYGQYF. In DNA, the CDR3 is TGTGCCAGCAGCTTAGATGTCACTTACTACGGGCAGTACTTC.

The chain uses TRBV11-3 and TRBJ1-1; D is possibly TRBD1 (5 bases). V was clipped by 6 bases and J by 0 bases, with 14 bases between them. CDR1 SGHNT and CDR2 YENEEA come from the germline V gene. The CDR3 has 15 residues. The CDR3 reads CASSSGTAMNTEAFF. In nucleotides, the CDR3 is TGTGCCAGCAGTTCCGGGACGGCGATGAACACTGAAGCTTTCTTT.

This rearrangement joins TRBV4-3 to TRBJ2-3, with 8 bases matching TRBD2. V shed 0 bases and J 6 bases; nucleotides not matched to a gene: 11. The CDR3 loop spans 17 amino acids. The V gene's germline CDR1 is LGHNA and CDR2 YSLEER. Written as DNA, the CDR3 is TGCGCCAGCAGCCAAGATCGGGGAGCGGGGGCAGGGGATACGCAGTATTTT. Its translation: CASSQDRGAGAGDTQYF.

This chain connects TRBV11-2 to TRBJ2-2, with 11 bases aligning to TRBD1. Trimming took 6 bases from V and 6 from J; bases not matched to a gene: 3. Per germline, CDR1 SGHAT and CDR2 FQNNGV. There are 14 residues in the CDR3. The CDR3 spells CASRDRGRPGELFF. For the CDR3, the DNA is TGTGCCAGCAGGGACAGGGGGCGTCCCGGGGAGCTGTTTTTT.

This clonotype was picked up a small number of times. The genes are TRBV12-3 or TRBV12-4 and TRBJ1-2; D is unresolved. V was trimmed by 6 bases and J by 2 bases, leaving 16 bases between them. The CDR3 spans 15 residues. The CDR3 here is CASSWRFGGNYGYTF. In DNA, the CDR3 is TGTGCCAGCAGCTGGCGATTCGGCGGGAACTATGGCTACACCTTC.